This T cell receptor (beta chain) originates from a study of CDR3 diversity in severe acne. TCRdb re-analysed the PCR reads in MiXCR, keeping a single row per CDR3 protein. The data contain more than 85,000 distinct CDR3 sequences, 45% to 50% of them seen just once; the ten biggest clones take up over 9.5%. From germline, CDR1 is SQVTM and CDR2 ANQGSEA. This CDR3 is 14 amino acids long. The junction had 7 bases not matched to a gene; V was cut back by 1 base and J by 5 bases. This clonotype was observed a few times. The TCR sequence derives from a male donor in good health, serving as a control. The genes are TRBV29-1 and TRBJ1-2; 7 nucleotides agree with TRBD1. Sequencing was performed on blood. The CDR3 nucleotides read TGCAGCGTTGAAGCGGCAGGGGGTGGGTATGGCTACACCTTC. Translated: CSVEAAGGGYGYTF.